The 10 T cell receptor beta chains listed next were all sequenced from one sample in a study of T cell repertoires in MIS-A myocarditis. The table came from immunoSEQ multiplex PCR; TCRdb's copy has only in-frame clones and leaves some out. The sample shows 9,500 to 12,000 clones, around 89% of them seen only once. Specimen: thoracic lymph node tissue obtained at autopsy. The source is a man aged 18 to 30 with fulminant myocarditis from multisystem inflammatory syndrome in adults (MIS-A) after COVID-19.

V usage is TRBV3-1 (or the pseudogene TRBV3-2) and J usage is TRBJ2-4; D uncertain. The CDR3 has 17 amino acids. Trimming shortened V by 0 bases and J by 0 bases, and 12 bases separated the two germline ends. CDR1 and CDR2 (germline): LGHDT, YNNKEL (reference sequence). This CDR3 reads CASSQEPGPLAKNIQYF. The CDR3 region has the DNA TGTGCCAGCAGCCAAGAACCAGGTCCCCTAGCCAAAAACATTCAGTACTTC.

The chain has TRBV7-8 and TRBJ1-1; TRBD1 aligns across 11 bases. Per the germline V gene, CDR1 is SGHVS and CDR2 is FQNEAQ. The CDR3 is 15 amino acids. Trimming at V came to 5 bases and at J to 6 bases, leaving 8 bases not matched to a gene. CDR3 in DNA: TGTGCCAGCAGCGGGCGGACAGGGGGCTATGCTGAAGCTTTCTTT. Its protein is CASSGRTGGYAEAFF.

The CDR3, as DNA: TGTGCCAGCACCACCGCAGGAGCGAACACCGGGGAGCTGTTTTTT. Translated: CASTTAGANTGELFF. The V gene is TRBV28, the J gene TRBJ2-2; the D is unclear. V was trimmed by 7 bases and J by 0 bases, leaving 12 bases between them. The germline CDR1 and CDR2 sequences are MDHEN and SYDVKM. The CDR3 loop spans 15 amino acids.

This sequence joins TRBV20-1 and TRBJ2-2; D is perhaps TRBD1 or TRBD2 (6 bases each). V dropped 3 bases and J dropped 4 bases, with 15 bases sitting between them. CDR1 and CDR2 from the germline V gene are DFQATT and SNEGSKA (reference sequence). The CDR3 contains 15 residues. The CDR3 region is CSASGWGARTGELFF. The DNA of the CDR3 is TGCAGTGCTAGTGGTTGGGGGGCGCGCACCGGGGAGCTGTTTTTT.

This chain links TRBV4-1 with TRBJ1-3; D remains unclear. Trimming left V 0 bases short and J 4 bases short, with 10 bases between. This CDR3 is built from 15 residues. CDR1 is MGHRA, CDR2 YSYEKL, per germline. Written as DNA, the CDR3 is TGCGCCAGCAGCCAAGATAGTGGGGTCGGAAACACCATATATTTT. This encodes CASSQDSGVGNTIYF.

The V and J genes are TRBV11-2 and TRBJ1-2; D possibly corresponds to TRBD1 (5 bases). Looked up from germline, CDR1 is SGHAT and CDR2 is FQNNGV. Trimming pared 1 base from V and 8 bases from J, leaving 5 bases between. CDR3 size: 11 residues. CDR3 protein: CASSLGGGYTF. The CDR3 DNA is TGTGCCAGCAGCTTAGGGGGCGGCTACACCTTC.

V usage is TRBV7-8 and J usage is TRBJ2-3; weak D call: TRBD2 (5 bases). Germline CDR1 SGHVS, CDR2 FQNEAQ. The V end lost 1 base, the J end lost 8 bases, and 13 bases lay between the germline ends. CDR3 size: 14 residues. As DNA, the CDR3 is TGTGCCAGCAGCTTAGATTTGTCTAGCTTTACGCAGTATTTT. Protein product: CASSLDLSSFTQYF.

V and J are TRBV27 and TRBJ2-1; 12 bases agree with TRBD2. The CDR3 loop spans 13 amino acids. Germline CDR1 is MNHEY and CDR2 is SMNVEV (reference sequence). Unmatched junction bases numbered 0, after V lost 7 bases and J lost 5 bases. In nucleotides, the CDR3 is TGTGCCAGCACTAGCGGGGGGGACAATGAGCAGTTCTTC. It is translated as CASTSGGDNEQFF.

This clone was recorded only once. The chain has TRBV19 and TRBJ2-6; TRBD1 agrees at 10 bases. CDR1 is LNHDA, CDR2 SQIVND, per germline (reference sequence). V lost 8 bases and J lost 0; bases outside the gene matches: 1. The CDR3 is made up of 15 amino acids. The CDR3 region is CASGTGDSGANVLTF. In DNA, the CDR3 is TGTGCCAGTGGGACAGGGGACTCTGGGGCCAACGTCCTGACTTTC. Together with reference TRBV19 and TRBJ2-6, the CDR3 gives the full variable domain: DGGITQSPKYLFRKEGQNVTLSCEQNLNHDAMYWYRQDPGQGLRLIYYSQIVNDFQKGDIAEGYSVSREKKESFPLTVTSAQKNPTAFYLCASGTGDSGANVLTFGAGSRLTVL.

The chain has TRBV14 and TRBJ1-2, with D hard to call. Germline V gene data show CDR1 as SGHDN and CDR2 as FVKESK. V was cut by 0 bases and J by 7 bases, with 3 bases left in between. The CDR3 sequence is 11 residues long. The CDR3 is CASSQDGGYTF. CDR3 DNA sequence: TGTGCCAGCAGCCAAGATGGTGGCTACACCTTC.